This T cell receptor (beta chain) came from a study of blood T cell repertoires in COVID-19. Turning to the study itself: The samples span acute and convalescent COVID-19 from the United States, Italy and Spain. Nucleic acid was either cDNA or gDNA, and it came from T cells, B-cell-depleted T cells, or PBMCs.

In the source study's methods: The authors estimated nucleated cell counts from reference gene primer amplification. Produced via immunoSEQ multiplex PCR; TCRdb's table is partial and in-frame only. V and J calls and clone size come straight from that table; D and trimming were deduced from the DNA. Of some 290,000 clones in the sample, about nine tenths were seen once. Unmatched junction bases numbered 11, after V lost 5 bases and J lost 1 base. The CDR3 totals 16 residues. From germline, CDR1 is SGHAT and CDR2 FQDESV (reference sequence). Patients in Seattle were enrolled during active infection, then followed longitudinally.

The clonotype was recovered from a woman in her 30s with COVID-19, enrolled during active disease. The source material was peripheral blood. The gene calls are TRBV11-1 and TRBJ2-7; TRBD1 aligns across 7 bases. The CDR3, as DNA: TGTGCCAGCAGCCAAGGGTCGACAGGGCTTTCCTACGAGCAGTACTTC. It is translated as CASSQGSTGLSYEQYF.